The T cell receptor (beta chain) under discussion was sequenced for a study of CD8 T cells in Susac syndrome. Study at large: When blood was drawn, the patients with Susac syndrome were therapy-naive, on corticosteroids, or on intravenous immunoglobulin alone.

V lost 3 bases, J lost 4 bases, and 10 bases lay in between. CDR3 length: 14 residues. RNA, at about 0.45 to 1 ug, was reverse transcribed with random hexamers. An immunoSEQ multiplex PCR amplified TCR beta CDR3 over 54 Vbeta and 13 Jbeta. From the immunoSEQ multiplex PCR reads, TCRdb called clonotypes with MiXCR, one entry per CDR3 protein. The sample gives some 180,000 distinct CDR3 sequences, just under 95% of which show up once; 0.099% is in the top ten. Study findings and constraints: The study conceded that relatively few individuals underwent its TCR sequencing and HLA analysis.

With respect to this clonotype: Antigen specificity is unknown.

CD8+ and CD4+ T cells circulating in blood were sequenced for TCR beta. The chain employs TRBV12-3 or TRBV12-4 and TRBJ1-5, with a tentative D call TRBD1 (5 bases). Sequencing was performed on CD4+ T cells from PBMCs. This receptor was taken from a human donor with Susac syndrome. The CDR3 DNA is TGTGCCAGCAGTTTCGGACATCCAAATCAGCCCCAGCATTTT. Amino acid sequence: CASSFGHPNQPQHF.